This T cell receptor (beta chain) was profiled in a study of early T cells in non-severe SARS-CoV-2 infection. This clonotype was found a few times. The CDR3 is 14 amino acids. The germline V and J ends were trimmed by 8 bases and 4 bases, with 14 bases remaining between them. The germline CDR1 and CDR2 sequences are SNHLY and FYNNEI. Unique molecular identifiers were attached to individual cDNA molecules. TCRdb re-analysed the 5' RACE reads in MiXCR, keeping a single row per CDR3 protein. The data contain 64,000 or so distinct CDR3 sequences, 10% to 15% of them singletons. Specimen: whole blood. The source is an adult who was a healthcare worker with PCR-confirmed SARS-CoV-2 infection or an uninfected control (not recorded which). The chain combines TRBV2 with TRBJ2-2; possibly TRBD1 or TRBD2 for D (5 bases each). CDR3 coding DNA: TGTGCCAGCGGGGGTAAGGGGATCACCGGGGAGCTGTTTTTT. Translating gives CASGGKGITGELFF.